This TCR beta chain was observed in a study of cytotoxic CD8 clonotypes in ibrutinib-treated CLL. Assay used: immunoSEQ multiplex PCR; TCRdb lists only in-frame clones, some missing. The table shows some 350,000 clones, with 67% occurring only once. This clone was counted between two and nine times. The sequence came from a human donor with chronic lymphocytic leukemia. The specimen comprised PBMCs, sampled after 36 months of ibrutinib treatment.

CDR3 region: CASSEAAGGYEQYF. Here the CDR3 DNA reads TGTGCCAGCAGTGAAGCGGCGGGGGGCTACGAGCAGTACTTC. The V call is TRBV2, the J call TRBJ2-7, with 8 bases fitting TRBD2. Per the germline V gene, CDR1 is SNHLY and CDR2 is FYNNEI. CDR3 size: 14 residues. Trimming took 0 bases from V and 3 from J; bases not matched to a gene: 1.